Sequencing of this TCR beta chain was carried out in a study of T cells of healthy individuals. TCRdb analysed the 5' RACE reads with MiXCR anew, one entry per CDR3 protein. This sample has more than 60,000 distinct CDR3 sequences; about 16% occur once, and the top ten carry about 4.4%. V shed 1 base and J shed 2 bases, with 8 bases lying between them. The CDR3 loop spans 14 amino acids. The receptor comes from a human donor in good health. The rearrangement uses TRBV12-3 or TRBV12-4 and TRBJ2-5; no clear D. The CDR3 is CASSLGQIQETQYF. The CDR3 DNA reads as TGTGCCAGCAGTTTAGGACAAATACAAGAGACCCAGTACTTC.